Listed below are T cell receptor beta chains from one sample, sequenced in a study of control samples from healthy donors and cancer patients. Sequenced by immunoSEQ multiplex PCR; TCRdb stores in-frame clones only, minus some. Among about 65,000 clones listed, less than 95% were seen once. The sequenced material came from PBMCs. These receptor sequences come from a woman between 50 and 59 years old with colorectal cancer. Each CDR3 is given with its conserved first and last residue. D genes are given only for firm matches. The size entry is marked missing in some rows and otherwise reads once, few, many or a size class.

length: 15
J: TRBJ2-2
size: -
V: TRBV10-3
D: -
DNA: TGTGCCACCGGGAGAGGAGAAGCGAACACCGGGGAGCTGTTTTTT
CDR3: CATGRGEANTGELFF

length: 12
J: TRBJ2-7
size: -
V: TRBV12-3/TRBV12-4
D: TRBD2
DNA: TGTGCCAGCAGCCCGGGACTAGCCCAGCAGTACTTC
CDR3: CASSPGLAQQYF

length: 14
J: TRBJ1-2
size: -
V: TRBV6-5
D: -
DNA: TGTGCCAGCAGTCCACTAACAGGGAACTATGGCTACACCTTC
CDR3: CASSPLTGNYGYTF

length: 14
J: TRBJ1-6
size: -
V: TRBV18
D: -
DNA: TGTGCCAGCTCACGGCGGTCACTAAATTCACCCCTCCACTTT
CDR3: CASSRRSLNSPLHF

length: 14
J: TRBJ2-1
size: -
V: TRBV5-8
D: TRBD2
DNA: TGTGCCAGCAGCTGGACTAGCGGGAGCAATGAGCAGTTCTTC
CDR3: CASSWTSGSNEQFF

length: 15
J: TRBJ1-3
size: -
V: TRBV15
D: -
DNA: TGTGCCACGGCCCGCAGGACCTCCTCTGGAAACACCATATATTTT
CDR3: CATARRTSSGNTIYF

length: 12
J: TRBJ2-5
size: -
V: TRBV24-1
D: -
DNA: TGTGCCACCAGTGACGGTCGAGAGACCCAGTACTTC
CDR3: CATSDGRETQYF

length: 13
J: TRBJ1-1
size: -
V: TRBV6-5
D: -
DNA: TGTGCCAGCAGTTATGGGGGGGGGACTGAAGCTTTCTTT
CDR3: CASSYGGGTEAFF

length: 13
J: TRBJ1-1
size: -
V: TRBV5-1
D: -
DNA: TGCGCCAGCAGCTTGGAACAGAACACTGAAGCTTTCTTT
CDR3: CASSLEQNTEAFF

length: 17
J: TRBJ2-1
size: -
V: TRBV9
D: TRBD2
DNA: TGTGCCAGCAGCGGACGCGATAGCGGGAGGACTTACAATGAGCAGTTCTTC
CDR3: CASSGRDSGRTYNEQFF

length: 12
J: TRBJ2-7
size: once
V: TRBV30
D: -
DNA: TGTGCCTGGAGGCGGACCTTGGACGAGCAGTACTTC
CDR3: CAWRRTLDEQYF

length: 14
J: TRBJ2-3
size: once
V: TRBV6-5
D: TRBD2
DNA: TGTGCCAGCAGTTACAAGGGAGGGACAGATACGCAGTATTTT
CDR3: CASSYKGGTDTQYF

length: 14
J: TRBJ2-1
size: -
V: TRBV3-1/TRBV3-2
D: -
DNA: TGTGCCAGCAGCCAAGACGCCGGGAGAGGTGAGCAGTTCTTC
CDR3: CASSQDAGRGEQFF

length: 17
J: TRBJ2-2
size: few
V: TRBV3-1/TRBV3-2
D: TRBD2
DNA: TGTGCCAGCAGCCTGGGACTAGCGGGAGATAGTGCCGGGGAGCTGTTTTTT
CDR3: CASSLGLAGDSAGELFF

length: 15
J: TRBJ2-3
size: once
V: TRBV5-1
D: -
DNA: TGCGCCAGCAGGGGGGGGCAGGGGCCCACAGATACGCAGTATTTT
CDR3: CASRGGQGPTDTQYF

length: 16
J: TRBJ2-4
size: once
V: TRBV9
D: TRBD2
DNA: TGTGCCAGCAGCGCGCAGTCGACTAGCGGTTTAAACATTCAGTACTTC
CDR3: CASSAQSTSGLNIQYF

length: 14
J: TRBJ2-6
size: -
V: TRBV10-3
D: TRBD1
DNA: TGTGCCATCAAAACAGGGGAAGGGGCCAACGTCCTGACTTTC
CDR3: CAIKTGEGANVLTF

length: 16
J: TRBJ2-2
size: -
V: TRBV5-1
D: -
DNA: TGCGCCAGCAGCTACCTGAGGACAGCGAACACCGGGGAGCTGTTTTTT
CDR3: CASSYLRTANTGELFF

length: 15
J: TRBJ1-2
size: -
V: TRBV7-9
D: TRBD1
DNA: TGTGCCAGCAGCTTGGAACCGGGACAGGGTGCTGGCTACACCTTC
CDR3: CASSLEPGQGAGYTF

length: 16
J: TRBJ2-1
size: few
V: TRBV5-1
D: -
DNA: TGCGCCAGCAGCTCTATATACAGGGGGGGCTACAATGAGCAGTTCTTC
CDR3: CASSSIYRGGYNEQFF

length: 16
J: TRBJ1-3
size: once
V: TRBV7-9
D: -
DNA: TGTGCCAGCAGCTTCCGGGGACGGAACTCTGGAAACACCATATATTTT
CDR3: CASSFRGRNSGNTIYF

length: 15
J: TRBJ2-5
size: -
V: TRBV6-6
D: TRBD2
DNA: TGTGCCAGCAGTTACTCGTTGAGCGGGGGAGAGACCCAGTACTTC
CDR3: CASSYSLSGGETQYF

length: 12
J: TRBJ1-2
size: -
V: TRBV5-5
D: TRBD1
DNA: TGTGCCAGCAGTGGGACAGCTGTTGGCTACACCTTC
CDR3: CASSGTAVGYTF

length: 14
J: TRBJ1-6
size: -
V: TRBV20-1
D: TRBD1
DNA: TGCAGTGCTAGTATCGCAGGGGGGGATTCACCCCTCCACTTT
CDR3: CSASIAGGDSPLHF

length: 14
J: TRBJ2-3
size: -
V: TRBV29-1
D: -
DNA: TGCAGCGTTCAAATCGGGGATACTCGCAATACGCAGTATTTT
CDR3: CSVQIGDTRNTQYF

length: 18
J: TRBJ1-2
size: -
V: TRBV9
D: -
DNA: TGTGCCAGCAGCGTAGATGGACTAGGGATGGCCCGCAACTATGGCTACACCTTC
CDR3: CASSVDGLGMARNYGYTF

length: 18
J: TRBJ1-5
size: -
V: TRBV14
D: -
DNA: TGTGCCAGCAGCCACACAAGGAGGACGGAATATAGCAATCAGCCCCAGCATTTT
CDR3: CASSHTRRTEYSNQPQHF

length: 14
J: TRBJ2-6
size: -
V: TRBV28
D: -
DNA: TGTGCCAGCAGACGGGACTCTGGGGCCAACGTCCTGACTTTC
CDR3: CASRRDSGANVLTF

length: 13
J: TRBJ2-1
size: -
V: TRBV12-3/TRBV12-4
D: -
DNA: TGTGCCAGCAGTCCCCTAATGGGCGCCTTGGAGTTCTTC
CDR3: CASSPLMGALEFF

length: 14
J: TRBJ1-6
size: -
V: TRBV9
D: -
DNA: TGTGCCAGCAGCGTAGTTGGGGAAAATTCACCCCTCCACTTT
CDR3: CASSVVGENSPLHF

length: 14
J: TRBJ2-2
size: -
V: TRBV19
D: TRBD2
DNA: TGTGCCAGTAGTATCCTAGCGGGCACCGGGGAGCTGTTTTTT
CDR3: CASSILAGTGELFF

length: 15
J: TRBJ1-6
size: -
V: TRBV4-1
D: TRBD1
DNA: TGCGCCAGCAGCCCTAGTGGACAGGGGAATTCACCCCTCCACTTT
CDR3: CASSPSGQGNSPLHF

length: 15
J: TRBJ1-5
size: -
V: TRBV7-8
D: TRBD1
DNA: TGTGCCAGCAGCTTAGGCACAGGGGGCGGGCAGCCCCAGCATTTT
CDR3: CASSLGTGGGQPQHF

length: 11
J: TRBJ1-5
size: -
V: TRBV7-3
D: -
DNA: TGTGCCAGCAGCTCCAAACAGCCCCAGCATTTT
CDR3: CASSSKQPQHF

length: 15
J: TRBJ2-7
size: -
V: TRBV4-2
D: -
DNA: TGTGCCAGCAGCCAAGCCGGGACGGCTTTCTACGAGCAGTACTTC
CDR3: CASSQAGTAFYEQYF

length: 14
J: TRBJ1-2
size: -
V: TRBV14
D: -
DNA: TGTGCCAGCAGCTCCCGGACAGTTGAGAATGGCTACACCTTC
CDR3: CASSSRTVENGYTF

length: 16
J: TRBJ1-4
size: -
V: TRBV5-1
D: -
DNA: TGCGCCAGCAGCTTGGATCCGGCCGCTTCTGGGGAAAAACTGTTTTTT
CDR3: CASSLDPAASGEKLFF

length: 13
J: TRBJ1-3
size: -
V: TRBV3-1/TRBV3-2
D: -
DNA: TGTGCCAGCAGCCAGCAGGGGGGAAACACCATATATTTT
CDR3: CASSQQGGNTIYF

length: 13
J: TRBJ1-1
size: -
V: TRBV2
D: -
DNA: TGTGCCAGCAGCCCGAACCGGAACACTGAAGCTTTCTTT
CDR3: CASSPNRNTEAFF

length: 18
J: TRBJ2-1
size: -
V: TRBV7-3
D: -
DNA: TGTGCCAGCAGCTTAAACTTTCCCGGGGCGGGAACCCACAATGAGCAGTTCTTC
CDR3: CASSLNFPGAGTHNEQFF

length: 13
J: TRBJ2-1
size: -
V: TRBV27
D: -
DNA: TGTGCCAGCAGTTTATCCTCCTACAATGAGCAGTTCTTC
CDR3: CASSLSSYNEQFF

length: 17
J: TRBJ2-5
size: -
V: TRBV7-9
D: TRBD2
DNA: TGTGCCAGCAGTTACACTAGCGGGGGCCGGTACCAAGAGACCCAGTACTTC
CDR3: CASSYTSGGRYQETQYF

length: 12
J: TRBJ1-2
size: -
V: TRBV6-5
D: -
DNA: TGTGCCAGCAGACAGGGACGGAAGGGCTACACCTTC
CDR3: CASRQGRKGYTF

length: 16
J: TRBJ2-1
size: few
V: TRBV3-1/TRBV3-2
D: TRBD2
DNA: TGTGCCAGCAGCTTCCAAGTACTAGCGGCCTACAATGAGCAGTTCTTC
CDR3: CASSFQVLAAYNEQFF

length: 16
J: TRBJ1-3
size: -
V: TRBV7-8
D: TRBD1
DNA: TGTGCCAGCAGCCGCAATACAGGGGCGCATGGAAACACCATATATTTT
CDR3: CASSRNTGAHGNTIYF

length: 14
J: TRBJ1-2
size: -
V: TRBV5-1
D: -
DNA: TGCGCCAGCAGCTTGGTGACCGAGGGACATGGCTACACCTTC
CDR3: CASSLVTEGHGYTF

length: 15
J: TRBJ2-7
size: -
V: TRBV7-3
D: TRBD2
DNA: TGTGCCAGCAGCCGAGCGGGAGGGTATCAGCACGAGCAGTACTTC
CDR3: CASSRAGGYQHEQYF

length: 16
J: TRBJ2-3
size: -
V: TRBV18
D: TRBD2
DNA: TGTGCCAGCTCACCTTTAGCGGGGGGGCCGACAGATACGCAGTATTTT
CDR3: CASSPLAGGPTDTQYF

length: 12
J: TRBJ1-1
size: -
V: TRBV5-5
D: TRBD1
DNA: TGTGCCAGCAGCTTGCTGCAGGGGACAGATTTCTTT
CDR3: CASSLLQGTDFF

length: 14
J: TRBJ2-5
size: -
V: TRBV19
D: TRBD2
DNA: TGTGCCAGTAGTTCTGGGACTAGTGCGGAGACCCAGTACTTC
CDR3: CASSSGTSAETQYF

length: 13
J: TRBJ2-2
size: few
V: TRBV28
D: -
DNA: TGTGCCAGCAGTTTTCACGTTAGCGGGGAGCTGTTTTTT
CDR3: CASSFHVSGELFF

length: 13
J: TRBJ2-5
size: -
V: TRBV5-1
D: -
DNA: TGCGCCAGCAGCTTGGAGGGATTGGAGACCCAGTACTTC
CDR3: CASSLEGLETQYF

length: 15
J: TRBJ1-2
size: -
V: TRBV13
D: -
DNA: TGTGCCAGCAGCTTCCCCGGGACAACCTCCTATGGCTACACCTTC
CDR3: CASSFPGTTSYGYTF

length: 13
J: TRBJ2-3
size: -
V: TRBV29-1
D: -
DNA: TGCAGCGTTGAACCGGGGAGCACAGATACGCAGTATTTT
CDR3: CSVEPGSTDTQYF

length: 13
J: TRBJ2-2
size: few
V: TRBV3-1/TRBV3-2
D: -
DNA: TGTGCCAGCAGCCAAGAAGCTGGCGGGGAGCTGTTTTTT
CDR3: CASSQEAGGELFF

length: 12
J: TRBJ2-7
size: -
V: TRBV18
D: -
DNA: TGTGCCAGCTCACCGGACAGCACTAAGCAGTACTTC
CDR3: CASSPDSTKQYF

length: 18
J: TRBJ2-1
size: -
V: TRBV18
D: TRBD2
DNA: TGTGCCAGCTCACCGACTCGGAACGGCGGGAGATCCTACAATGAGCAGTTCTTC
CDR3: CASSPTRNGGRSYNEQFF

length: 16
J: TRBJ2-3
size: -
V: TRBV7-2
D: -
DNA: TGTGCCAGCAGCTTAGCCCAGGGGCAGGCGCAGAATACGCAGTATTTT
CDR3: CASSLAQGQAQNTQYF